The present T cell receptor beta chain was sequenced within a study of OX40 agonist ivuxolimab in advanced cancers. Study-level information: The mean age was roughly 60 years, ranging from 23 to 79, with about four fifths of participants male. The study's findings and limits: By week 6 at 0.1 to 3.0 mg/kg, blood CD4+ and CD8+ T cells had expanded clonally.

CDR3 length: 15 residues. V shed 0 bases and J shed 2 bases, with 11 bases lying between them. The V gene's germline CDR1 is SGHRS and CDR2 YFSETQ. A note on this clone: Antigen specificity is unknown.

Some clones are missing from TCRdb's copy, which holds only in-frame ones; the method was immunoSEQ multiplex PCR. Here the sample spans roughly 96,000 clones, roughly 80% being singletons. Exclusion applied to patients with autoimmune disease history or systemic immunosuppression. Sequences were derived from CD4+ or CD8+ T cells sorted from blood, sampled in a trial of the OX40 agonist ivuxolimab. The sequence was obtained from an adult with an advanced solid tumor such as melanoma, head and neck, liver or kidney cancer. V is TRBV5-1 and J is TRBJ1-1; a possible D gene is TRBD1 (6 bases). CDR3 nucleotide sequence: TGCGCCAGCAGCTTGGTTGCGGGACAAAACACTGAAGCTTTCTTT. Residues: CASSLVAGQNTEAFF.